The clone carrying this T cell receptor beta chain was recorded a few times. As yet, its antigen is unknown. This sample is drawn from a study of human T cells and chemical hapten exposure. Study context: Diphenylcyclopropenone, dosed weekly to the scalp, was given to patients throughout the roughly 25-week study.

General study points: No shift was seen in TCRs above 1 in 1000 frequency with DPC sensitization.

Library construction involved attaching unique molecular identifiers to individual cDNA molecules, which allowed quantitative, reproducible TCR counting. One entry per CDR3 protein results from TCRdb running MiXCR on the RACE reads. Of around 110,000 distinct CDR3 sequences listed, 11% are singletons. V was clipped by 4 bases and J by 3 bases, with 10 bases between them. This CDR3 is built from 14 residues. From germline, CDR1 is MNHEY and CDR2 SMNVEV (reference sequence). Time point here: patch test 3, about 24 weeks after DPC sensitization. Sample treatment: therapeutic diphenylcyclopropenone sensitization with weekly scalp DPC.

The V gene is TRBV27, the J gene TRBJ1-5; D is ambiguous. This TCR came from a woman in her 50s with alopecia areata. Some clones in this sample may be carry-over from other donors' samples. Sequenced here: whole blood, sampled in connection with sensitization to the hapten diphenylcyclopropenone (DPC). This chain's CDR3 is CASSSYKPNQPQHF. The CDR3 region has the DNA TGTGCCAGCAGTTCCTACAAGCCCAATCAGCCCCAGCATTTT.